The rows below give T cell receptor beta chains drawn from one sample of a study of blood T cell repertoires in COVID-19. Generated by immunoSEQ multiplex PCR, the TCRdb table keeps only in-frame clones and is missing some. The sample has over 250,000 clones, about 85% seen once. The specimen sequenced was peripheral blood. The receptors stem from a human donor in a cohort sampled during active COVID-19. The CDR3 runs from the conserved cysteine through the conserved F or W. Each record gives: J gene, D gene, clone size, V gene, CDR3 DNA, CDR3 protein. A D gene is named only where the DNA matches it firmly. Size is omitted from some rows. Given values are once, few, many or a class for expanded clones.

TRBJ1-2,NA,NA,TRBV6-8,TGTGCCAGCAGTTACCTACAGGACCCGTCACTTTTCAACTATGGCTACACCTTC,CASSYLQDPSLFNYGYTF
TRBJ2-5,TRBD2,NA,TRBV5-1,TGCGCCAGCAGATCGGGGGCATCGGGACTAGCGGGGTCCGGAGAGACCCAGTACTTC,CASRSGASGLAGSGETQYF
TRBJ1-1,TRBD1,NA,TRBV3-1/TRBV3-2,TGTGCCAGCAGCCGGGACAGAGGTTCTGAAGCTTTCTTT,CASSRDRGSEAFF
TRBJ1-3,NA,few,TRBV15,TGTGCCACCAGCAGGGGGACATTGACTGGAAACACCATATATTTT,CATSRGTLTGNTIYF
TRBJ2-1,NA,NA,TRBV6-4,TGTGCCAGCAGTGCTCAACAGGGCAATGAGCAGTTCTTC,CASSAQQGNEQFF
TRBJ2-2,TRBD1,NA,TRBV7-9,TGTGCCAGCAGGGGGTCGACAGGGTCTCCCGGGGAGCTGTTTTTT,CASRGSTGSPGELFF
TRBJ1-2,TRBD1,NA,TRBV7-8,TGTGCCAGCGGCACCGGGACAGGGGGCAGGGGCTACACCTTC,CASGTGTGGRGYTF
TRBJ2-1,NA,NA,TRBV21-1,TGTGCCAGCAGCAAAACTAGCGGGAGGGGCAATGAGCAGTTCTTC,CASSKTSGRGNEQFF
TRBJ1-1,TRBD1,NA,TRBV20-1,TGCAGTGCTAGTCGGTCGACAGGGATGTCCCGATTT,CSASRSTGMSRF
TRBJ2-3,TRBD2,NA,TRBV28,TGTGCCAGCAGTTTTGGGCCTGGCCGACTAGCGCTAAAGGGTACAGATACGCAGTATTTT,CASSFGPGRLALKGTDTQYF
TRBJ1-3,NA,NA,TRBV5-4,TGTGCCAGCAGCTTGTCGGTCGCGGGGCCTGGAAACACCATATATTTT,CASSLSVAGPGNTIYF
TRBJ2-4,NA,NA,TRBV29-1,TGCAGCGTTGAGTTCGGGTCGGGCATTCAGTACTTC,CSVEFGSGIQYF
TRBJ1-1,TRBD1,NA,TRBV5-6,TGTGCCAGCAGCTTCCCGACAGGGGGAGGATTGGGCACTGAAGCTTTCTTT,CASSFPTGGGLGTEAFF
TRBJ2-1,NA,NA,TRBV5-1,TGCGCCAGCAGCTCGGTAACCGGGACATCCCACAATGAGCAGTTCTTC,CASSSVTGTSHNEQFF
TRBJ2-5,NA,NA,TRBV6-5,TGTGCCAGCAGTTACTCCGCAGGGTACAGGTGGGAGACCCAGTACTTC,CASSYSAGYRWETQYF
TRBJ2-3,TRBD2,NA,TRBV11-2,TGTGCCAGCAGCTTAACTCTTCAGCGGGGTACAGATACGCAGTATTTT,CASSLTLQRGTDTQYF
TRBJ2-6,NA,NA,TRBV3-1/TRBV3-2,TGTGCCAGCAGCCCTACGTCCCTCTACCAAGCCAACGTCCTGACTTTC,CASSPTSLYQANVLTF
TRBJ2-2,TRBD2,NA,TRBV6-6,TGTGCCAGCAGTAAACTAGCGGGAGGCACCGGGGAGCTGTTTTTT,CASSKLAGGTGELFF
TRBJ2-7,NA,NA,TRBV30,TGTGCCTGGAGCCGTGGGAGCGGCTACGAGCAGTACTTC,CAWSRGSGYEQYF
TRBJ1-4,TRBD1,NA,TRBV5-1,TGCGCCAGCAGCCTGATCGGGCAGGGGGGCAATGAAAAACTGTTTTTT,CASSLIGQGGNEKLFF
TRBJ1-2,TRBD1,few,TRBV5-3,TGTGCCAGAACCATACCATCTCACGGGACAGGGAGAGGCTACACCTTC,CARTIPSHGTGRGYTF
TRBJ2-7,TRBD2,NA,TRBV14,TGTGCCAGCAGTCCCACTAGCGGGAGCGAGCAGTACTTC,CASSPTSGSEQYF
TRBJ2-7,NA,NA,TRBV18,TGTGCCAGCTCACCACTTGATGAGGGTCCAGGCGAGCAGTACTTC,CASSPLDEGPGEQYF
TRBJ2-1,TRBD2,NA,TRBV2,TGTGCCAGCAGTGGGGGGAGGGGCTCCTACAATGAGCAGTTCTTC,CASSGGRGSYNEQFF
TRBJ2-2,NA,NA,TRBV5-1,TGCGCCAGCAGGAAACTAGGGGGTTCCGGCACCGGGGAGCTGTTTTTT,CASRKLGGSGTGELFF